The present entry profiles one T cell receptor beta chain with its context. Under the authors' procedure: Nucleated cell counts were estimated from reference gene primer amplification. The table came from immunoSEQ multiplex PCR; TCRdb's copy has only in-frame clones and leaves some out. From that table come the V and J calls and clone size; the DNA was used to work out D and trimming. This sample has tens of thousands of clones, with about 79% found just once. The sample is drawn from a study of blood T cell repertoires in COVID-19. Study summary: The origin of the acute and convalescent COVID-19 samples was the United States, Italy and Spain. T cells, B-cell-depleted T cells, or PBMCs supplied cDNA or gDNA.

Sample: peripheral blood. The sequence was collected from a woman aged 55-75 years with acute or convalescent COVID-19.

CDR3 DNA sequence: TGTGCCACCGGGGAAAAAGTCGATGAAAAACTGTTTTTT. The encoded protein is CATGEKVDEKLFF. This chain uses TRBV28 with TRBJ1-4; D is unresolved. Trimming took 10 bases from V and 6 from J, leaving 15 bases between them. CDR1 and CDR2 from the germline V gene are MDHEN and SYDVKM. The CDR3 runs to 13 residues.